The clone carrying this TCR beta chain was counted once. CDR3 size: 14 residues. CDR1 SGDLS and CDR2 YYNGEE come from the germline V gene. Trimming pared 2 bases from V and 7 bases from J, leaving 12 bases between. The method was immunoSEQ multiplex PCR; TCRdb's version includes in-frame clones alone and lacks a portion of them. The sample contains 15,000 to 20,000 clones, approximately 82% of which appear only once. This entry comes from a study of T cell repertoires in ileal Crohn's disease. V usage is TRBV9 and J usage is TRBJ1-4, with D perhaps matching TRBD1 (6 bases). The sample consisted of ileal tissue. The sequence derives from an adult with Crohn's disease. CDR3 loop: CASSVRGGGEKLFF. CDR3 nucleotide sequence: TGTGCCAGCAGCGTTCGGGGGGGCGGTGAAAAACTGTTTTTT.